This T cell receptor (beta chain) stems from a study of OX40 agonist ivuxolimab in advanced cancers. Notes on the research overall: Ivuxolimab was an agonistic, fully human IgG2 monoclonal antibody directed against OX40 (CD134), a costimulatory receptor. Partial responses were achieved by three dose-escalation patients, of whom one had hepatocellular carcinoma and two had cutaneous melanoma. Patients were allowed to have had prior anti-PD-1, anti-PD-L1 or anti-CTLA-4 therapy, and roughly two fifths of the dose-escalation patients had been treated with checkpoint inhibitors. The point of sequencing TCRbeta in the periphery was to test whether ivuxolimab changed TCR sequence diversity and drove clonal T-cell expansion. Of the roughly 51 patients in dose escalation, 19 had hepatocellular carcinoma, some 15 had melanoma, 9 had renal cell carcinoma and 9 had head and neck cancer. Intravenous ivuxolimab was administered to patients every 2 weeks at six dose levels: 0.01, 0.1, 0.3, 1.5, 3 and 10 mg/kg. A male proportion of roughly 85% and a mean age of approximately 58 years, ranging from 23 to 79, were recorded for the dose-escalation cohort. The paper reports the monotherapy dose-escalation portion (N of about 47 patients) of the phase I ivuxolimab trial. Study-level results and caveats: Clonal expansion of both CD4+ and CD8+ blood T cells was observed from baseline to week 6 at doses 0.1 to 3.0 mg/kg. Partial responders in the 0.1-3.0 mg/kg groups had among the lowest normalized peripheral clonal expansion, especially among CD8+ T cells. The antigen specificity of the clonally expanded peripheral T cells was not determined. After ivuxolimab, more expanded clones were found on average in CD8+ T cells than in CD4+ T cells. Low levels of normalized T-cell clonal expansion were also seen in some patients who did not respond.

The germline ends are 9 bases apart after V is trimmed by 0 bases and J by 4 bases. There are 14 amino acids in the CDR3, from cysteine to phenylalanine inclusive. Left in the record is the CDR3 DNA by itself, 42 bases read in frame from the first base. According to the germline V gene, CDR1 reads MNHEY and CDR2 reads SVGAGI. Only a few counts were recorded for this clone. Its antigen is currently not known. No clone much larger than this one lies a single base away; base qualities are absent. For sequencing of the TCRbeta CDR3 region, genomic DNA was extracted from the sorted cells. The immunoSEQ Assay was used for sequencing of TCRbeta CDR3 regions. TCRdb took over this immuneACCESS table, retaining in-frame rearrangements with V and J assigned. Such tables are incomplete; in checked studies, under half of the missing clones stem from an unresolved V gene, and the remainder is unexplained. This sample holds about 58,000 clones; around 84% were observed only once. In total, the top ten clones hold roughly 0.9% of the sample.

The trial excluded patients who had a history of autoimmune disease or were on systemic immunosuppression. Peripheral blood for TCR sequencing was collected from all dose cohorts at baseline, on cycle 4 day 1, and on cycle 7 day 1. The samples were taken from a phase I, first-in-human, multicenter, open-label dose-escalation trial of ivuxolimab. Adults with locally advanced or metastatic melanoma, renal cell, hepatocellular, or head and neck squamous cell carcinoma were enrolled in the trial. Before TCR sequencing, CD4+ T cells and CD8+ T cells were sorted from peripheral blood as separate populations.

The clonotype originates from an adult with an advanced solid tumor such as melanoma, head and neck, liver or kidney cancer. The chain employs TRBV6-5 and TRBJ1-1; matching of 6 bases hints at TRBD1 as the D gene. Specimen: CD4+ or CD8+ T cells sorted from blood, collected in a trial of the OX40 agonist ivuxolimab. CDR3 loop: CASSYSRGATEAFF. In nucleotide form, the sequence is TGTGCCAGCAGTTACTCTCGGGGGGCCACTGAAGCTTTCTTT.